This TCR beta chain was sequenced for a study of blood T cell repertoires in COVID-19. Clones were sequenced by immunoSEQ multiplex PCR, and TCRdb holds only the in-frame ones, with some missing. The sample yields roughly 150,000 clones, 85% to 90% seen once. Trimming removed 8 bases at V and 3 bases at J, with 28 bases between. Germline V CDR1 and CDR2: LGHNT, FRNRAP. The CDR3 sequence is 19 residues long. This clonotype was sampled from a woman in her forties with acute or convalescent COVID-19. The sequencing sample was made of peripheral blood. The gene calls are TRBV12-5 and TRBJ2-2; D is ambiguous. Written as DNA, the CDR3 is TGTGCTAGTTCCTCAACCCCGACCGTAGCCAGATCCTACACCGGGGAGCTGTTTTTT. This codes for CASSSTPTVARSYTGELFF.